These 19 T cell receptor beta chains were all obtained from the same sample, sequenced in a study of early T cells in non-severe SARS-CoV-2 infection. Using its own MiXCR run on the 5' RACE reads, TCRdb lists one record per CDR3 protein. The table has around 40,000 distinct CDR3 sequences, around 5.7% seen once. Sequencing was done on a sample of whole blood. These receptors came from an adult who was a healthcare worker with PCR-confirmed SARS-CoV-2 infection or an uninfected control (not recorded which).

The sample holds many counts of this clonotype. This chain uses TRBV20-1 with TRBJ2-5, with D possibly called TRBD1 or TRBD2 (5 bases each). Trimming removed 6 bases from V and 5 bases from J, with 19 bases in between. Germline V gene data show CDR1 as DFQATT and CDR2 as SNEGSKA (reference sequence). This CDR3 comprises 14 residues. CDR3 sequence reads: CSAGTEGTSETQYF. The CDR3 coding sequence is TGCAGTGCCGGCACCGAGGGGACGTCGGAGACCCAGTACTTC.

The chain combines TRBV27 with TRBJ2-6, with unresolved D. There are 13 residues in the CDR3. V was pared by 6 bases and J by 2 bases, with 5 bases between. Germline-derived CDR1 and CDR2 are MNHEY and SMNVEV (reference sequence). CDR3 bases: TGTGCCAGCAGGGGCCCTGGGGCCAACGTCCTGACTTTC. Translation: CASRGPGANVLTF.

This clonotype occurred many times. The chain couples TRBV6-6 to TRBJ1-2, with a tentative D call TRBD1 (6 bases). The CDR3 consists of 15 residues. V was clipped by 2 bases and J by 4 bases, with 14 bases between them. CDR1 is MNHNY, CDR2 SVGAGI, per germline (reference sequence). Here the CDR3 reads CASSYTGTALYGYTF. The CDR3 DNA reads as TGTGCCAGCAGTTACACAGGGACTGCACTCTATGGCTACACCTTC.

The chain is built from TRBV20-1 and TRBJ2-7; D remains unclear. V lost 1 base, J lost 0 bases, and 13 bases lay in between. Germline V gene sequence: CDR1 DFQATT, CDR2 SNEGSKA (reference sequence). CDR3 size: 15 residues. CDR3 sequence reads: CSARGMTESSYEQYF. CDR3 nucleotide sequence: TGCAGTGCTAGAGGGATGACGGAGAGCTCCTACGAGCAGTACTTC.

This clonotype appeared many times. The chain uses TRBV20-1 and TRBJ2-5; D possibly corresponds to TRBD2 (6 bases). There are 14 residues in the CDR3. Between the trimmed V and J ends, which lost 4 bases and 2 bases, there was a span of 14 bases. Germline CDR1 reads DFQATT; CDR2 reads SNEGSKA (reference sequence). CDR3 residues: CSAKGSTRQETQYF. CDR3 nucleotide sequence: TGCAGTGCTAAGGGATCGACTAGACAAGAGACCCAGTACTTC.

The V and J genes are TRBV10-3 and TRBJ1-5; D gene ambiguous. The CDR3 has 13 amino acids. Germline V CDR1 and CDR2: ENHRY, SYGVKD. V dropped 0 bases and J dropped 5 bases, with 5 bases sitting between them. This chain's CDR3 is CAISESLYQPQHF. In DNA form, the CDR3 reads TGTGCCATCAGTGAGTCTCTCTATCAGCCCCAGCATTTT.

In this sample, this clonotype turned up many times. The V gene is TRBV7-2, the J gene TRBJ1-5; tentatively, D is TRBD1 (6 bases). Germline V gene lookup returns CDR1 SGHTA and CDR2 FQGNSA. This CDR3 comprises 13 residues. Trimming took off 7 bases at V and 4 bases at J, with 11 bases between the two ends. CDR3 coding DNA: TGTGCCAGCACCCGACAGGTGAATCAGCCCCAGCATTTT. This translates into CASTRQVNQPQHF. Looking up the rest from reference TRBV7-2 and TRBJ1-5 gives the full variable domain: GAGVSQSPSNKVTEKGKDVELRCDPISGHTALYWYRQSLGQGLEFLIYFQGNSAPDKSGLPSDRFSAERTGGSVSTLTIQRTQQEDSAVYLCASTRQVNQPQHFGDGTRLSIL.

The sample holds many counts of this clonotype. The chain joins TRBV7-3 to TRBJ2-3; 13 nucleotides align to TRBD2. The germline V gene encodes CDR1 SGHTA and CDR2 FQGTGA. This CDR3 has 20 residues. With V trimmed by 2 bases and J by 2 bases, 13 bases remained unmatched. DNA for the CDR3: TGTGCCAGCAGCTTAGCCAGACTAGCGGGAGGCGGTCGAGTCACAGATACGCAGTATTTT. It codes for CASSLARLAGGGRVTDTQYF.

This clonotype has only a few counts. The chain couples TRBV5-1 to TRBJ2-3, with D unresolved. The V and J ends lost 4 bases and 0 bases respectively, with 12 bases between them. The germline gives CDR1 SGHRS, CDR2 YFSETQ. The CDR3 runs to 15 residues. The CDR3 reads CASSRAPPSTDTQYF. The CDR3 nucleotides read TGCGCCAGCAGCCGAGCCCCACCGAGCACAGATACGCAGTATTTT.

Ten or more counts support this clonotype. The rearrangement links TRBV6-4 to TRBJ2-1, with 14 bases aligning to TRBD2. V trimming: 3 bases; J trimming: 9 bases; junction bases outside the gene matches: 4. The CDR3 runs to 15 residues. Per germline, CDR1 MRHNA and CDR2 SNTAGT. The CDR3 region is CASSEGTSGSSEQFF. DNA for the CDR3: TGTGCCAGCAGTGAAGGGACTAGCGGGAGCAGTGAGCAGTTCTTC.

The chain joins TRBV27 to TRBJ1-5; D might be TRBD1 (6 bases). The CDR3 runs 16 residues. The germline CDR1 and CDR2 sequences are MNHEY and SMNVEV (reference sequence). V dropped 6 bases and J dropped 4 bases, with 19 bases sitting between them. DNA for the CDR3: TGTGCCAGCAGCCCCTCGAGGCAGGGGAGGAATCAGCCCCAGCATTTT. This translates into CASSPSRQGRNQPQHF.

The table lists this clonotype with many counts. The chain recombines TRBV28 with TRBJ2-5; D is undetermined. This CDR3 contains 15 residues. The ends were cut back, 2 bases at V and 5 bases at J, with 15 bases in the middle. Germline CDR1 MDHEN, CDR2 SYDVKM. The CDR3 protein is CASSLRRGGVETQYF. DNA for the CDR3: TGTGCCAGCAGTTTAAGGCGCGGTGGGGTGGAGACCCAGTACTTC.

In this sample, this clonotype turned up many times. The CDR3 DNA follows: TGTGCCAGCAGTTTGGACCGACCTCGTTCACCCCTCCACTTT. Protein sequence: CASSLDRPRSPLHF. The chain has TRBV28 and TRBJ1-6; D gene ambiguous. V lost 3 bases, J lost 9 bases, and 12 bases lay in between. CDR3 length equals 14 residues. CDR1 is MDHEN and CDR2 is SYDVKM in the germline V gene.

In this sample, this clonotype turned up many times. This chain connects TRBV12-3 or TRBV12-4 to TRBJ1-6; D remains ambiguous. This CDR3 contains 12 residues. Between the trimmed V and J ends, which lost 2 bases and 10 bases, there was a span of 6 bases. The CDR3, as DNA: TGTGCCAGCAGTTTATTGGACTCACCCCTCCACTTT. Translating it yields CASSLLDSPLHF.

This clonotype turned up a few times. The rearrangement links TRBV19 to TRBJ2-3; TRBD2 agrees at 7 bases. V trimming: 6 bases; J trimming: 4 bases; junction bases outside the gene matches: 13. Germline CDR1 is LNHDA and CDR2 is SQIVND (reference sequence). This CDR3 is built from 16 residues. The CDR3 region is CASRLGRDYRADTQYF. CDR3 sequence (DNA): TGTGCCAGTAGGCTCGGAAGGGACTACCGAGCAGATACGCAGTATTTT.

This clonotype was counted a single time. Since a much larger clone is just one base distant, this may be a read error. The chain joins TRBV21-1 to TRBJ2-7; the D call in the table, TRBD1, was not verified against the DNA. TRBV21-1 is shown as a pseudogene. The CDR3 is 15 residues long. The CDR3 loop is CASGPPGTGIYEQYF. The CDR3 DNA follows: TGTGCCAGCGGCCCCCCCGGGACAGGGATATACGAGCAGTACTTC.

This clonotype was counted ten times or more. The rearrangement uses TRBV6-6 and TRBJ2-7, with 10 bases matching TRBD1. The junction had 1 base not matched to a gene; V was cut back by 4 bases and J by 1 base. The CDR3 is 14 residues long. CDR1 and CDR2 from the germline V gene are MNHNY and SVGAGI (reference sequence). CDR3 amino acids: CASSWGQGSYEQYF. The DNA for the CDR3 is TGTGCCAGCAGTTGGGGACAGGGGTCCTACGAGCAGTACTTC.

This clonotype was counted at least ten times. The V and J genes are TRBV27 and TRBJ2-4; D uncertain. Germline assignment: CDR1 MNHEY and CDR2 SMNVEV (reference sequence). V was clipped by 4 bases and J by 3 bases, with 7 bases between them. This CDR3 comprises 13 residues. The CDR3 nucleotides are TGTGCCAGCAGTTATGCTAGCAAAAACATTCAGTACTTC. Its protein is CASSYASKNIQYF.

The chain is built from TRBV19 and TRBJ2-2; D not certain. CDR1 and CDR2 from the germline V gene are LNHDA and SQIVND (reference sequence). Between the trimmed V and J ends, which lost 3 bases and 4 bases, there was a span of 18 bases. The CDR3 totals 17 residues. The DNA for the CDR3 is TGTGCCAGTAGTATTCGTCCCCTCCATGCTGCCACCGGGGAGCTGTTTTTT. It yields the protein CASSIRPLHAATGELFF.